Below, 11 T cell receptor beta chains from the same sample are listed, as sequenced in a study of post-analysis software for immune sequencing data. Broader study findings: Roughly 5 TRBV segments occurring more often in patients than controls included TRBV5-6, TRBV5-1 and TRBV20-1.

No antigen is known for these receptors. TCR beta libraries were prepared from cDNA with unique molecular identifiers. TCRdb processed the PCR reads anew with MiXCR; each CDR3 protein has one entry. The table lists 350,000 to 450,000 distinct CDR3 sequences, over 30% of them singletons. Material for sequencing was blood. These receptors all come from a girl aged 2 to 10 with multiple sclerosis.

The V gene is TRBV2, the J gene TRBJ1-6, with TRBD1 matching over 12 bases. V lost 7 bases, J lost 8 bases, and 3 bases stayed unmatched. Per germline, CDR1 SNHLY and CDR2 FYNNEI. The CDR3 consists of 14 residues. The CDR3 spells CASTRDRGHSPLHF. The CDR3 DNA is TGTGCCAGCACCCGGGACAGGGGGCATTCACCCCTCCACTTT.

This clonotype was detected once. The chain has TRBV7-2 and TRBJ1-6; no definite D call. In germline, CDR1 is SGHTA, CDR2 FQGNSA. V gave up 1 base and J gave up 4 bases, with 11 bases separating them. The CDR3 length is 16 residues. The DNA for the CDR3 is TGTGCCAGCAGCTTAGACGGAGGGAATTATAATTCACCCCTCCACTTT. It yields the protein CASSLDGGNYNSPLHF.

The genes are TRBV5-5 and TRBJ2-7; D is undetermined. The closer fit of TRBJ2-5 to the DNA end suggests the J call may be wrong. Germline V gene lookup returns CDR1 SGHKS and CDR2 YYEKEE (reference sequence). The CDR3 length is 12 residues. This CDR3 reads CASSSREKTQYF. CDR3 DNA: TGTGCCAGCAGCTCGAGAGAAAAGACCCAGTACTTC.

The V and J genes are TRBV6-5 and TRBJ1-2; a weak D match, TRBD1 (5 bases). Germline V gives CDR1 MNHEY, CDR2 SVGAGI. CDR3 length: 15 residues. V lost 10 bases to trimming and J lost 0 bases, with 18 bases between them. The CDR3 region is CATSRGRGSNYGYTF. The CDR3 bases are TGTGCCACCTCAAGGGGACGGGGGTCTAACTATGGCTACACCTTC.

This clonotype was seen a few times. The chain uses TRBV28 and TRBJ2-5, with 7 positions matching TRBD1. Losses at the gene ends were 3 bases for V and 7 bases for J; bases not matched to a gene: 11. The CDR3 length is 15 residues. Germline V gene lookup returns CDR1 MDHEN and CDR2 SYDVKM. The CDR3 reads CASSFGTAPAGTQYF. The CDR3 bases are TGTGCCAGCAGTTTTGGGACAGCCCCGGCAGGGACCCAGTACTTC.

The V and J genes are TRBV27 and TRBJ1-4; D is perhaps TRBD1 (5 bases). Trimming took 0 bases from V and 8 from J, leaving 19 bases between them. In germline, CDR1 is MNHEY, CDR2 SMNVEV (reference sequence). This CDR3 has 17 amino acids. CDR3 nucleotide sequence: TGTGCCAGCAGTTTATCCATCCGGGACGGTAAATGGGAAAAACTGTTTTTT. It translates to CASSLSIRDGKWEKLFF.

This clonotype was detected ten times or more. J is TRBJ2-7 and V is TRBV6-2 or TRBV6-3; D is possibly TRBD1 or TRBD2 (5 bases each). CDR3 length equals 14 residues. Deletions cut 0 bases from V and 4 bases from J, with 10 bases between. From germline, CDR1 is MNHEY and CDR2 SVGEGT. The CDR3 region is CASSYSGTSYEQYF. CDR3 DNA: TGTGCCAGCAGTTACTCAGGGACGTCGTACGAGCAGTACTTC.

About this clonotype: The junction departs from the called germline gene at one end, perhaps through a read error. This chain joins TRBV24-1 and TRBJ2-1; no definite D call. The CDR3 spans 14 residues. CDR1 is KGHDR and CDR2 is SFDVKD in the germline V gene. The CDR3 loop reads CATRDLPRSQEQFF. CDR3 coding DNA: TGTGCCACCAGGGATTTGCCCCGCTCGCAGGAGCAGTTCTTC.

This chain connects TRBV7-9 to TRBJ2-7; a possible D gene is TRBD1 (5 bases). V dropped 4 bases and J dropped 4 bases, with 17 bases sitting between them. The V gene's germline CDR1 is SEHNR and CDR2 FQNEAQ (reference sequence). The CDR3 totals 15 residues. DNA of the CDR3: TGTGCCAGCAGCTACAGCACCTCCGACAGTTACGAGCAGTACTTC. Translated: CASSYSTSDSYEQYF.

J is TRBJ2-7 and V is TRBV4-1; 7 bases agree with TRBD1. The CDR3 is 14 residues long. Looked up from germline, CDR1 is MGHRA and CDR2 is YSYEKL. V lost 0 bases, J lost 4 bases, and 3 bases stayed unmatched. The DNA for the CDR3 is TGCGCCAGCAGCCAAGAAGGGACAGATTACGAGCAGTACTTC. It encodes CASSQEGTDYEQYF.

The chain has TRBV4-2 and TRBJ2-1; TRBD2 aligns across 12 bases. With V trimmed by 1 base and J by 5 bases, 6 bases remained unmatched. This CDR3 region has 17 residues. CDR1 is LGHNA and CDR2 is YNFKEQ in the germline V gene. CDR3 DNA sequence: TGTGCCAGCAGCCAAGTAGAATGGACTAGCGGGGACAATGAGCAGTTCTTC. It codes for CASSQVEWTSGDNEQFF.